This TCR beta chain was identified in a study of cytomegalovirus exposure and HLA in healthy donors. PCR amplification relied on 60 Vbeta primers (plus 13 Jbeta primers). TCRdb keeps only in-frame clones here, not all; method: immunoSEQ multiplex PCR. The sample contains under 200,000 clones, approximately 71% of which appear only once. The V and J ends lost 4 bases and 3 bases, in that order; junction bases with no gene match: 3. Germline-derived CDR1 and CDR2 are LNHDA and SQIVND (reference sequence). The CDR3 extends over 13 amino acids. The TCR was taken from a male donor in good health and CMV-seronegative. This chain connects TRBV19 to TRBJ2-7, with 7 bases matching TRBD1. The sample taken for sequencing was PBMCs. In DNA form, the CDR3 reads TGTGCCAGTAGTACCAGGGGGTTCTACGAGCAGTACTTC. Its translation is CASSTRGFYEQYF.